The clone carrying this TCR beta chain was seen a few times. The data stem from a study of patients and donors after allogeneic stem cell transplantation. Trimming removed 4 bases at V and 5 bases at J, with 5 bases between. This CDR3 is 12 amino acids long. The germline V gene has CDR1 LGHNA and CDR2 YNFKEQ. TCRdb itself ran the RT-PCR reads through MiXCR, one entry per CDR3 protein. There are 70,000 or so distinct CDR3 sequences in the sample; approximately 25% occur only once, and around 27% lies in the top ten. The rearrangement joins TRBV4-2 to TRBJ2-2, with D hard to call. Sequencing was performed on blood, either unsorted or a sorted T cell fraction (not recorded which). The sequence came from a human donor who was either an allogeneic HSCT recipient or a stem cell or donor lymphocyte infusion donor (not recorded which). It is not recorded whose cells these are; they may come from a transplant donor. CDR3: CASSRSTGELFF. The CDR3 DNA follows: TGTGCCAGCAGCCGTTCGACCGGGGAGCTGTTTTTT.